This TCR beta chain was recovered during a study of T cells in localized non-small cell lung cancer. Regarding the study as a whole: A median around 57 of the top 100 tumor clones appeared in adjacent lung.

Profiled with immunoSEQ multiplex PCR; TCRdb holds only in-frame clones, not every one. The repertoire holds about 59,000 clones, with more than 85% as singletons. Germline assignment: CDR1 GTSNPN and CDR2 SVGIG (reference sequence). The V gene end was trimmed by 8 bases and the J gene end by 4 bases; junction bases not matched to a gene: 13. This CDR3 has 15 residues. Remarks on this clone: Its specificity is unknown.

The input for sequencing was peripheral blood, taken before any cancer treatment. J is TRBJ2-5 and V is TRBV30, with 10 bases fitting TRBD1. This clonotype originated in a man aged 35 to 70 with stage I lung adenocarcinoma. CDR3 DNA: TGTGCCGCAACCCCCGGGACAGGGGTCTTAGAGACCCAGTACTTC. The encoded protein is CAATPGTGVLETQYF.